This T cell receptor (beta chain) derives from a study of shared clonotypes between healthy human individuals (dated by TCRdb to 2020 to 2022). Regarding the complete study: The cohort comprised two women and a few men aged 18 to 49 years. To estimate repertoire size and how much clonotypes are shared between individuals, the study performed deep sequencing of blood TCR repertoires from five healthy adults. To increase sequencing depth and limit assay-specific biases, TCR repertoire library preparation and sequencing were carried out by different laboratories using diverse techniques. Between about 0.8 and 9.5 billion PBMCs per donor were obtained by leukapheresis. Beyond this particular receptor, the publication reports: Sampling was restricted to blood, and TCR repertoires in tissues likely differ from the TCR repertoires found in blood. Pairwise subsampling led to the expectation that sequencing depth would affect the degree of clonotype sharing among donors. The genetic and exposure-history diversity represented was limited by the small number of donors.

Using the deep immunoSEQ assay, multiplex PCR amplified TCR CDR3 regions from genomic DNA. Genomic DNA extracted from each cell subset was distributed evenly over all wells of several immunoSEQ 96-well plates, and each plate served as one replicate. For unsorted PBMC, each replicate PCR was loaded with about 270 ng genomic DNA, equivalent to 30,000 or so T cell genomes. Genomic DNA from unsorted PBMC was sequenced over ten immunoSEQ deep assay plates. Purified libraries were measured with a Qubit 3.0 fluorometer, size-checked on a Bioanalyzer 2100, and measured again with the KAPA Library Quantification kit. Each immunoSEQ 96-well plate was sequenced on its own single-read 150-cycle Illumina NextSeq 550 flow cell. The authors processed their data as follows. Because the immunoSEQ output included only junctional sequences and no quality scores, the filtering could not be the same as the filtering used for full-length reads. Sequences were annotated with PyIR, a Python wrapper for IgBLAST v1.9, using IMGT germline references to assign V/J genes and CDR3. Reads were filtered out if the reads had weak V/J assignments (E-value above 1e-6), no CDR3, stop codons, out-of-frame junctions, or ambiguous translated residues. V3J clonotypes were defined as sequences sharing an identical inferred V gene, J gene, and CDR3 amino acid sequence. To compute the percentage overlap between repertoires, the number of shared unique clonotypes was divided by the size of the smaller repertoire. Richness of each repertoire was evaluated using RTK rarefaction, the Chao1 estimator, and Recon v2.1 estimates of unobserved clonotypes. TCRdb obtained this table from immuneACCESS and retained in-frame rearrangements with V and J assigned. These tables miss some clones; where compared with another copy, unresolved V genes account for less than half of the shortfall, and the remainder is unexplained. That table supplies the V and J calls and clone size; D and trimming were determined from the DNA. Within this sample are about 520,000 clones, with roughly 80% of them counted one time only. The top ten constitute about an eighth of the sample.

A remark on this clone: What antigen it recognizes has not been identified. No much larger clone is present one base from it, and per-base qualities are unavailable.

From its cysteine to its phenylalanine, the CDR3 spans 12 amino acids. The only DNA kept is the CDR3, 36 bases in frame from the first base. V sheds 3 bases and J sheds 5 bases, leaving 8 bases between their ends. CDR1 and CDR2, per the germline V gene, are MDHEN and SYDVKM. Healthy HIV-negative adults with no recently reported acute infections or vaccinations were included as donors. All donors were Caucasian adults living in Nashville, Tennessee, USA. In the unsorted samples, some 94 million PBMCs were counted, and genomic DNA was extracted using the QIAamp DNA Blood Mini kit. After blood collection by leukapheresis, PBMCs were isolated using Ficoll-Histopaque density gradient centrifugation and then cryopreserved in the vapor phase of liquid nitrogen.

This TCR was recovered from a woman aged 40 to 50 in good health. Some clones in this sample may be carry-over from other donors' samples. This receptor chain uses TRBV28 and TRBJ2-7, with the D gene possibly TRBD1 or TRBD2, each one fitting 5 bases. The sample was PBMCs. CDR3 loop: CASSFGADEQYF. The DNA is TGTGCCAGCAGTTTCGGGGCCGACGAGCAGTACTTC.